This T cell receptor (beta chain) was sequenced for a study of blood T cell repertoires in COVID-19. The wider study: The study drew acute and convalescent COVID-19 samples from the United States, Italy and Spain.

Under the authors' procedure: Amplification of reference gene primers provided the estimated nucleated cell counts. Sequencing was performed with immunoSEQ multiplex PCR; in TCRdb, only in-frame clones are kept and a portion is missing. V and J calls plus clone size are reproduced from that table; the DNA served to infer D and trimming. Among more than 15,000 clones, 87% were seen once, and the ten largest hold around 10%. The germline V gene has CDR1 SGHTA and CDR2 FQGTGA. V was shortened by 5 bases and J by 6 bases, with 13 bases between the two germline ends. The CDR3 extends over 13 amino acids. The sequence was collected from a human donor in a cohort sampled during active COVID-19. The chain couples TRBV7-3 to TRBJ1-2; possible D gene TRBD1, 5 bases. The specimen was peripheral blood. The CDR3 reads CASSLTSGDGYTF. CDR3 bases: TGTGCCAGCAGCCTTACGTCGGGGGATGGCTACACCTTC.